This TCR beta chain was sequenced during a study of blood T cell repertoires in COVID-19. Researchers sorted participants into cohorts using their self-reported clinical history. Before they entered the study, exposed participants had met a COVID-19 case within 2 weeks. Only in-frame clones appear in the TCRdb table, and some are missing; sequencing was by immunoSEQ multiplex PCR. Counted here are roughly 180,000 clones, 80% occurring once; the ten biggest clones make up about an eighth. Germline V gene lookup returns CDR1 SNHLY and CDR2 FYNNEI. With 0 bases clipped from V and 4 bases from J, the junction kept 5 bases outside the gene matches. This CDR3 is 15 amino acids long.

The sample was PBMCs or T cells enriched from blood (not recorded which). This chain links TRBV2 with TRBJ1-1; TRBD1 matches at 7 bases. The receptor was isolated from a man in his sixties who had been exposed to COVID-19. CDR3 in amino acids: CASSEAPDRITEAFF. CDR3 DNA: TGTGCCAGCAGTGAAGCGCCGGACAGGATCACTGAAGCTTTCTTT.